This T cell receptor (beta chain) was recovered during a study of lymphopenia after photon versus proton radiotherapy. The CDR3 sequence is 17 residues long. The germline gives CDR1 SGHNT, CDR2 YYREEE (reference sequence). Between the trimmed V and J ends, which lost 0 bases and 0 bases, there was a span of 15 bases. Study-level points and caveats: Larger post-nadir TCR diversity loss correlated inversely with survival in deceased patients. Under photons, naive T cells and diversity fell while effector/memory populations rose. After the lymphocyte nadir, photon-treated repertoires showed oligoclonal expansion, especially of CD8+ Temra cells. Authors raise, but do not show, better survival with proton therapy.

Data came from immunoSEQ multiplex PCR; TCRdb stores just in-frame clones and leaves some out. The table shows roughly 150,000 clones, with about 85% occurring only once. A note on this clone: Its cognate antigen is unknown.

This sequence joins TRBV5-4 and TRBJ1-1; possibly TRBD1 for D (6 bases). Sequences were derived from peripheral blood, sampled from a patient treated with photon-based radiotherapy. This TCR was sampled from a man in his forties or fifties with gastric cancer. The CDR3 DNA follows: TGTGCCAGCAGCTTGGGGGGGCTCGGGGCCATGAACACTGAAGCTTTCTTT. Translation gives CASSLGGLGAMNTEAFF.